This section outlines one T cell receptor (beta chain) sequence together with its context. Its target is unknown. This sample was included in a study of a mutant IDH1 vaccine in newly diagnosed glioma. At the level of the study: V12 took place at week 35, and V13 at week 47.

The protocol was immunoSEQ multiplex PCR, while the TCRdb copy is restricted to in-frame clones and leaves out a portion. Of under 40,000 clones in the sample, roughly four fifths were seen once. As to time point: week 35, safety follow-up. Doses comprised 300 ug of mutant IDH1 20-mer peptide each, plus topical imiquimod. J was trimmed by 5 bases and V by 2 bases; bases with no gene match: 5. This CDR3 comprises 15 residues. The germline V gene has CDR1 MNHNY and CDR2 SVGAGI (reference sequence). The gene calls are TRBV6-6 and TRBJ1-4, with 7 bases lining up with TRBD1. This specimen consisted of PBMCs, obtained from a glioma patient whose treatment included an IDH1 peptide vaccine. This clonotype was obtained from a man aged 25 to 40 with glioma. For the CDR3, the DNA is TGTGCCAGCAGTTACCAAGACAGGGAGAATGAAAAACTGTTTTTT. Its translation: CASSYQDRENEKLFF.